This TCR beta chain stems from a study of T cells in Graves' hyperthyroidism and ophthalmopathy. This clonotype was recorded many times. Its antigen remains unknown. CDR3 length: 15 residues. Germline lookup yields CDR1 MNHEY and CDR2 SMNVEV (reference sequence). With 7 bases clipped from V and 7 bases from J, the junction kept 8 bases outside the gene matches. Exclusion followed for patients with uncontrolled infection, other autoimmune disease, pregnancy or lactation. Diagnosis rested on symptoms, serum thyroxine and TRAb, thyroid ultrasound, and orbital computed tomography. Isolation of PBMCs was performed on 9.5 to 10 ml fresh peripheral blood. Amplified TCR beta CDR3 regions came from RNA transcripts. During a first-round RT-PCR of the TCR CDR3, the HTBI primer set was used. TCRdb re-called the multiplex PCR reads through MiXCR, storing one row per CDR3 protein. The table shows roughly 530,000 distinct CDR3 sequences, with 17% occurring only once.

Findings and caveats of the study: Progression to ophthalmopathy was predicted a median of roughly 6.6 months early.

Material: blood. This receptor was obtained from a woman aged 18-35 years with Graves' ophthalmopathy. The genes are TRBV27 and TRBJ1-4, with 11 bases aligning to TRBD1. The CDR3 nucleotides are TGTGCCAGCACCTTCTGGACAGGGGGCAGTGAAAAACTGTTTTTT. Its protein is CASTFWTGGSEKLFF.